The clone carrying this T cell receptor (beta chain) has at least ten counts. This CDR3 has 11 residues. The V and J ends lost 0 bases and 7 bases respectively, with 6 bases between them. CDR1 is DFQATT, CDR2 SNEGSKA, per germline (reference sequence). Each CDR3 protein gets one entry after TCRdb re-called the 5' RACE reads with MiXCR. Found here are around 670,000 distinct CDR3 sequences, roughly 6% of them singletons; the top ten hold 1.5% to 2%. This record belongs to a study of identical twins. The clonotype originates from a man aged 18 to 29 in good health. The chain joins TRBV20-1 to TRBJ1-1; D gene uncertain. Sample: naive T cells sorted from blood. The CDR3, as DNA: TGCAGTGCTAGAGATTCCCTTGAAGCTTTCTTT. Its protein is CSARDSLEAFF.